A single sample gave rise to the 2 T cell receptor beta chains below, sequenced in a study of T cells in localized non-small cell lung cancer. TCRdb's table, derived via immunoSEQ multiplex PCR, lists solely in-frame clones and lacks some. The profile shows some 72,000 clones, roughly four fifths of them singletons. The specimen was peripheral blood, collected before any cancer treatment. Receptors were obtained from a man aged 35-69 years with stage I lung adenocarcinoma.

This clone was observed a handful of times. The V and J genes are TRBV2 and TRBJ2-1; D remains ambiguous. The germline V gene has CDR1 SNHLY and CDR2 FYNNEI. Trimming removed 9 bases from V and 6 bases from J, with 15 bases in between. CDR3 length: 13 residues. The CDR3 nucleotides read TGTGCCAGTCTCAAGGGCTTGGGCAATGAGCAGTTCTTC. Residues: CASLKGLGNEQFF.

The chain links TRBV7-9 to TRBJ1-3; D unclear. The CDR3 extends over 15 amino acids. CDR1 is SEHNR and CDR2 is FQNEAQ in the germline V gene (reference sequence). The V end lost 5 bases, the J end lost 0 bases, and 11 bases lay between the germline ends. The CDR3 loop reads CASSPGSHSGNTIYF. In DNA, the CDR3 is TGTGCCAGCAGCCCGGGATCGCACTCTGGAAACACCATATATTTT.